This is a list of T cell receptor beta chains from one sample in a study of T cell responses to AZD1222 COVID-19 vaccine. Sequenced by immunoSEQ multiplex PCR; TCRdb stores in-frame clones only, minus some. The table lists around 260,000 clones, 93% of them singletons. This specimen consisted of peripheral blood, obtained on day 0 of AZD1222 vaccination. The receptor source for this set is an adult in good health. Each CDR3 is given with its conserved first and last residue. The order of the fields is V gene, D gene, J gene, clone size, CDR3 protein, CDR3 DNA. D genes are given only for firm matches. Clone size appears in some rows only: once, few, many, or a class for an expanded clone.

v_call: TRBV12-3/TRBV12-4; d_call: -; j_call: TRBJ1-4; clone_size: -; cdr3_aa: CASSQQGNEKLFF; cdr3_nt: TGTGCCAGCAGTCAACAGGGCAATGAAAAACTGTTTTTT
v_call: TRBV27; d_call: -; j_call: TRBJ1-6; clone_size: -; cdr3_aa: CASSLEFNSPLHF; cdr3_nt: TGTGCCAGCAGTTTAGAGTTTAATTCACCCCTCCACTTT
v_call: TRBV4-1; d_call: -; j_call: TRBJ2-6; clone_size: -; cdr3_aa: CASSQVLAGANVLTF; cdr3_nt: TGCGCCAGCAGCCAAGTACTAGCTGGGGCCAACGTCCTGACTTTC
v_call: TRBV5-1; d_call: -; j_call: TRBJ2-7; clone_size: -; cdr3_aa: CASSPTASGEQYF; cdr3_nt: TGCGCCAGCAGCCCGACCGCCTCCGGGGAGCAGTACTTC
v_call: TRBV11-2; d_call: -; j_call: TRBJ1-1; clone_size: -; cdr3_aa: CASSVDPRAGRITEAFF; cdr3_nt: TGTGCCAGCAGCGTGGATCCGCGTGCCGGGAGGATCACTGAAGCTTTCTTT
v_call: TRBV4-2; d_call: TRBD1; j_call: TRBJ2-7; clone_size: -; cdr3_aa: CASSQRRQGHYEQYF; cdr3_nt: TGTGCCAGCAGCCAGCGGAGACAGGGACACTACGAGCAGTACTTC
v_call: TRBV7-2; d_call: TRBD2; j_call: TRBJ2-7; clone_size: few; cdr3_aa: CASSLVSSGKIYEQYF; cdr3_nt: TGTGCCAGCAGCTTAGTTTCTAGCGGGAAAATCTACGAGCAGTACTTC
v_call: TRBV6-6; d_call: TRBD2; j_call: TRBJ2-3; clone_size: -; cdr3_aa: CASKPSGGDTQYF; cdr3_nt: TGTGCCAGCAAGCCCAGCGGGGGGGATACGCAGTATTTT
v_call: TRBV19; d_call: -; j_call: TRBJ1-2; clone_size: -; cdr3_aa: CASSIEAGTSPGGYTF; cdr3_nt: TGTGCCAGTAGTATCGAAGCGGGGACTTCCCCTGGAGGCTACACCTTC
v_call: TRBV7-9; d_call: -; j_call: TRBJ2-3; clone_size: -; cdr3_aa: CASSSTDTQYF; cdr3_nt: TGTGCCAGCAGCTCGACAGATACGCAGTATTTT
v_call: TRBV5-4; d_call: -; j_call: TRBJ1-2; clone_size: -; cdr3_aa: CASSFEGNYGYTF; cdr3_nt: TGTGCCAGCAGCTTTGAGGGAAACTATGGCTACACCTTC
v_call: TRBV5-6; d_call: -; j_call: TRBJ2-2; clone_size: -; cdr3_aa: CASSFRGRNTGELFF; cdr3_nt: TGTGCCAGCAGCTTCCGGGGACGGAACACCGGGGAGCTGTTTTTT
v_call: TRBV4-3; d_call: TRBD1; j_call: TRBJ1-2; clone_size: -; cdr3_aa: CASSQDYAGGASGYTF; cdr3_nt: TGCGCCAGCAGCCAAGATTACGCAGGGGGCGCGAGTGGCTACACCTTC
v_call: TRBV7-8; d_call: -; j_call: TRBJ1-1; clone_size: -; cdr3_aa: CASSPQYTEAFF; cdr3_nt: TGTGCCAGCAGCCCCCAGTACACTGAAGCTTTCTTT
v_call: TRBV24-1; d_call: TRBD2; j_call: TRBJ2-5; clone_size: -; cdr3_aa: CATSHLGLAGGQETQYF; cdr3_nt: TGTGCCACCAGTCACTTAGGGCTAGCGGGGGGACAAGAGACCCAGTACTTC
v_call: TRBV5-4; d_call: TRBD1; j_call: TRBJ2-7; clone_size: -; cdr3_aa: CASSRDRLSEQYF; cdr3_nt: TGTGCCAGCAGCCGGGACAGGCTATCCGAGCAGTACTTC
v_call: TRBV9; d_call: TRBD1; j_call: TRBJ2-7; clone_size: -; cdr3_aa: CASSGQGGYEQYF; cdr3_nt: TGTGCCAGCAGCGGACAGGGGGGCTACGAGCAGTACTTC
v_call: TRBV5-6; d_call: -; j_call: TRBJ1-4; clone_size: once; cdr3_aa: CASSLDTQEKLFF; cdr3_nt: TGTGCCAGCAGCTTGGACACCCAGGAAAAACTGTTTTTT
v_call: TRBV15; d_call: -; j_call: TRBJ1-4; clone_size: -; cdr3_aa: CATSRVFYSTNEKLFF; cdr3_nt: TGTGCCACCAGCAGAGTCTTCTATTCAACTAATGAAAAACTGTTTTTT
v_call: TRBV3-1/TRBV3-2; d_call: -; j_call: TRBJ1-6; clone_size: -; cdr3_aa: CASSRAGNSPLHF; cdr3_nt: TGTGCCAGCAGTCGAGCGGGGAATTCACCCCTCCACTTT
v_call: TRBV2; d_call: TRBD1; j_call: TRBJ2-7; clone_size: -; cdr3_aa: CASSPWTGGQYF; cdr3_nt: TGTGCCAGCAGTCCCTGGACAGGTGGGCAGTACTTC
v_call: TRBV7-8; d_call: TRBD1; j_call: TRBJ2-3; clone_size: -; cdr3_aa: CASSAQQGAWTDTQYF; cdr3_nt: TGTGCCAGCAGCGCCCAACAGGGGGCCTGGACAGATACGCAGTATTTT
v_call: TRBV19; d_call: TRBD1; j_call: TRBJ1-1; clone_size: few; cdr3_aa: CASSPWDRVNTEAFF; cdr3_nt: TGTGCCAGTAGTCCGTGGGACAGGGTTAACACTGAAGCTTTCTTT
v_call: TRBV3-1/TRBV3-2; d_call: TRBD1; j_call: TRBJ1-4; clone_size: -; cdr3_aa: CASSQVPWTGSNEKLFF; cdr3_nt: TGTGCCAGCAGCCAAGTCCCTTGGACAGGATCGAATGAAAAACTGTTTTTT
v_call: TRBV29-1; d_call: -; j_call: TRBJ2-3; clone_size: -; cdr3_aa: CSVEEGATATQYF; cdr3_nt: TGCAGCGTTGAAGAAGGGGCGACCGCTACGCAGTATTTT
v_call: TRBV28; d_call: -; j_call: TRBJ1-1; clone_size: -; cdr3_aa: CASSTLGVNTEAFF; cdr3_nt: TGTGCCAGCAGTACCCTTGGAGTGAACACTGAAGCTTTCTTT
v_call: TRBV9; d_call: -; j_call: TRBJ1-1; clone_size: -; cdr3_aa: CASSPQHRDVEAFF; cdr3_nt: TGTGCCAGCAGCCCTCAACACCGGGACGTTGAAGCTTTCTTT
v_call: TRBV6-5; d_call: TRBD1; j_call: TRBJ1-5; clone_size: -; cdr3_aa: CASSPDRGSQPQHF; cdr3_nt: TGTGCCAGCAGTCCAGACAGGGGGAGTCAGCCCCAGCATTTT
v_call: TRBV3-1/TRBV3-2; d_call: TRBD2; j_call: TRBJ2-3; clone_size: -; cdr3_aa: CASSQYGAGDRGADTQYF; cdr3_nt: TGTGCCAGCAGCCAATACGGGGCGGGGGACCGAGGTGCAGATACGCAGTATTTT
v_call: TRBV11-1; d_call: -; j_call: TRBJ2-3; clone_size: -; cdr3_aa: CASSPTVLRATQYF; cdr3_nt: TGTGCCAGCAGCCCGACGGTCTTGAGGGCTACGCAGTATTTT
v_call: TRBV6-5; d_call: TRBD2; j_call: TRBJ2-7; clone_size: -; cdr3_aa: CASSYSASGNYEQYF; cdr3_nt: TGTGCCAGCAGTTACTCGGCTAGCGGCAACTACGAGCAGTACTTC
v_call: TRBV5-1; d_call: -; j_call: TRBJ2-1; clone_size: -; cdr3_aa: CASSWGRRSSYNEQFF; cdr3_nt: TGCGCCAGCAGCTGGGGGAGACGGAGCTCCTACAATGAGCAGTTCTTC